The 22 T cell receptor beta chains below come from one sample, sequenced in a study of blood T cell repertoires in COVID-19. Libraries were prepared by immunoSEQ multiplex PCR; TCRdb keeps only in-frame clonotypes and omits some of them. The data hold roughly 130,000 clones, with approximately 88% observed a single time. The specimen was peripheral blood. The receptors here all came from a man aged 60-69 years with active or convalescent COVID-19.

The CDR3 DNA sequence: TGTGCCAGCAGCTCCCCGCATCAGGAGGGAGAGACCCAGTACTTC. Translated, it gives CASSSPHQEGETQYF. The chain combines TRBV7-8 with TRBJ2-5, with D possibly TRBD2 on 6 matching bases. The V gene's germline CDR1 is SGHVS and CDR2 FQNEAQ. V shed 4 bases and J shed 4 bases, with 16 bases lying between them. This CDR3 spans 15 amino acids.

CDR3 amino acids: CASSLINPGQGPDGYTF. The CDR3 nucleotides read TGTGCCAGCAGCTTAATAAATCCGGGACAGGGGCCCGATGGCTACACCTTC. V gene TRBV7-9 combines with J gene TRBJ1-2; TRBD1 agrees at 10 bases. The V gene end was trimmed by 2 bases and the J gene end by 6 bases; junction bases not matched to a gene: 12. The CDR3 has 17 residues. The germline V gene has CDR1 SEHNR and CDR2 FQNEAQ (reference sequence).

This clone was seen a handful of times. This chain connects TRBV6-5 to TRBJ2-7, with D unclear. In germline, CDR1 is MNHEY, CDR2 SVGAGI. The CDR3 sequence is 13 residues long. The V gene lost 4 bases and the J gene lost 5 bases, with 12 bases spanning the gap. The CDR3: CASSSERLDEQYF. DNA of the CDR3: TGTGCCAGCAGTTCCGAACGTTTAGACGAGCAGTACTTC.

The CDR3 DNA follows: TGTGCCAGCAACTGGGGGGGCCTCAACACTGAAGCTTTCTTT. It encodes CASNWGGLNTEAFF. The rearrangement uses TRBV13 and TRBJ1-1, with D possibly matching TRBD1 (6 bases). This CDR3 is 14 amino acids long. Germline assignment: CDR1 PRHDT and CDR2 FYEKMQ (reference sequence). Trimming pared 7 bases from V and 2 bases from J, leaving 14 bases between.

V usage is TRBV2 and J usage is TRBJ2-6; D uncertain. Trimming shortened V by 11 bases and J by 0 bases, and 8 bases separated the two germline ends. Germline values: CDR1 SNHLY, CDR2 FYNNEI. The CDR3 has 13 amino acids. The CDR3 DNA follows: TGTGCCGACTCGGCCTCTGGGGCCAACGTCCTGACTTTC. Its translation is CADSASGANVLTF.

The rearrangement joins TRBV10-1 to TRBJ2-1; 14 nucleotides align to TRBD2. This CDR3 is built from 15 residues. Trimming took 2 bases from V and 9 from J; bases not matched to a gene: 3. Germline CDR1 is WNHNN and CDR2 is SYGVQD (reference sequence). This chain's CDR3 is CASSERLAGGGEQFF. In DNA, the CDR3 is TGCGCCAGCAGTGAGCGACTAGCGGGGGGGGGTGAGCAGTTCTTC.

The chain carries TRBV7-2 and TRBJ2-5, with 8 bases identical to TRBD1. The germline V gene has CDR1 SGHTA and CDR2 FQGNSA. J was trimmed by 6 bases and V by 0 bases; bases with no gene match: 3. There are 14 residues in the CDR3. For the CDR3, the DNA is TGTGCCAGCAGCTTAGCCACAGGGGGACAGACCCAGTACTTC. This sequence encodes CASSLATGGQTQYF.

The V and J genes are TRBV7-9 and TRBJ1-2, with TRBD1 as a possible D gene (5 bases). There are 12 residues in the CDR3. The germline gives CDR1 SEHNR, CDR2 FQNEAQ (reference sequence). V lost 3 bases and J 7 bases, leaving 9 bases between the germline ends. The CDR3 DNA reads as TGTGCCAGCAGCTTCGGGACTTTTGGCTACACCTTC. This translates into CASSFGTFGYTF.

V usage is TRBV27 and J usage is TRBJ2-1; 8 bases map to TRBD2. With 8 bases clipped from V and 6 bases from J, the junction kept 12 bases outside the gene matches. Germline V gene sequence: CDR1 MNHEY, CDR2 SMNVEV (reference sequence). This CDR3 comprises 15 residues. For the CDR3, the DNA is TGTGCCAGCCACGCCGTTCGGGCGGGAGGCAATGAGCAGTTCTTC. Its protein is CASHAVRAGGNEQFF.

The chain has TRBV2 and TRBJ2-6; weak D call: TRBD1 (6 bases). CDR3 length: 16 amino acids. Per germline, CDR1 SNHLY and CDR2 FYNNEI. The germline V and J ends were trimmed by 10 bases and 0 bases, with 16 bases remaining between them. CDR3 nucleotide sequence: TGTGCCACCCGGACAGATGCTGGCTCTGGGGCCAACGTCCTGACTTTC. Translated, it gives CATRTDAGSGANVLTF.

The rearrangement links TRBV3-1 (or the pseudogene TRBV3-2) to TRBJ2-3; TRBD2 agrees at 14 bases. The CDR3 covers 16 residues. After removal of 3 bases from V and 6 bases from J, the junction contained 5 bases not matched to a gene. Germline V gene lookup returns CDR1 LGHDT and CDR2 YNNKEL (reference sequence). The CDR3 DNA reads as TGTGCCAGCAGCCACGCCCGGACTAGCGGGAGGGATACGCAGTATTTT. It encodes CASSHARTSGRDTQYF.

In this sample, this clone turned up a few times. This sequence joins TRBV15 and TRBJ2-1, with 7 bases lining up with TRBD1. V lost 9 bases to trimming and J lost 3 bases; unmatched junction nucleotides: 8. Germline-derived CDR1 and CDR2 are LNHNV and YYDKDF (reference sequence). The CDR3 runs 14 residues. The CDR3 sequence is CATSPGQSYNEQFF. The CDR3 nucleotides are TGTGCCACTAGTCCGGGACAGAGCTACAATGAGCAGTTCTTC.

V usage is TRBV11-3 and J usage is TRBJ2-2; D remains unclear. CDR1 SGHNT and CDR2 YENEEA come from the germline V gene. CDR3 size: 11 residues. Trimming took 5 bases from V and 8 from J, leaving 6 bases between them. The CDR3 bases are TGTGCCAGCAGCCGGAGAGGGGAGCTGTTTTTT. It encodes CASSRRGELFF.

The chain links TRBV28 to TRBJ2-2; 9 positions match TRBD2. In germline, CDR1 is MDHEN, CDR2 SYDVKM. V was pared by 3 bases and J by 3 bases, with 8 bases of the junction left unmatched. The CDR3 covers 17 residues. The CDR3 sequence: CASSFNRKREDTGELFF. The CDR3 coding sequence is TGTGCCAGCAGTTTTAACCGCAAGCGGGAGGACACCGGGGAGCTGTTTTTT.

The chain combines TRBV5-1 with TRBJ2-3; D is possibly TRBD1 (6 bases). CDR3 length: 14 amino acids. Germline-derived CDR1 and CDR2 are SGHRS and YFSETQ. The V and J ends lost 3 bases and 2 bases respectively, with 10 bases between them. The CDR3 is CASSWGQYTDTQYF. The CDR3 nucleotides read TGCGCCAGCAGCTGGGGACAATACACAGATACGCAGTATTTT.

The V and J genes are TRBV7-2 and TRBJ2-7, with TRBD2 matching over 8 bases. Unmatched junction bases numbered 9, after V lost 5 bases and J lost 0 bases. The CDR3 is 16 amino acids. Germline V gene data show CDR1 as SGHTA and CDR2 as FQGNSA. The CDR3: CASSPHTAGASYEQYF. The CDR3 DNA reads as TGTGCCAGCAGCCCCCACACAGCGGGAGCCTCCTACGAGCAGTACTTC.

V and J are TRBV28 and TRBJ2-1; TRBD2 is a possible D gene (6 bases). This CDR3 is 15 amino acids long. Germline V CDR1 and CDR2: MDHEN, SYDVKM. Trimming removed 7 bases from V and 7 bases from J, with 20 bases in between. CDR3 nucleotide sequence: TGTGCCAGCACTTCCCTTTCGGGACTTCCAAATGAGCAGTTCTTC. Encoded protein: CASTSLSGLPNEQFF.

The V gene is TRBV7-9, the J gene TRBJ2-1; TRBD2 matches at 7 bases. This CDR3 is built from 15 residues. V gave up 1 base and J gave up 5 bases; unmatched junction bases: 5. Germline CDR1 and CDR2: SEHNR and FQNEAQ (reference sequence). The CDR3: CASSLGTSYHNEQFF. CDR3 in DNA: TGTGCCAGCAGCTTAGGGACTAGTTACCACAATGAGCAGTTCTTC.

V gene TRBV7-9 combines with J gene TRBJ1-5; possible D gene TRBD1, 5 bases. CDR3 size: 16 residues. Germline CDR1 and CDR2: SEHNR and FQNEAQ (reference sequence). V lost 2 bases, J lost 6 bases, and 17 bases lay in between. CDR3 coding DNA: TGTGCCAGCAGCTTATTAGTGGGGGGGAACGCTCAGCCCCAGCATTTT. Translated: CASSLLVGGNAQPQHF.

V is TRBV19 and J is TRBJ1-1; the D is unclear. The CDR3 totals 14 residues. The germline V and J ends were trimmed by 3 bases and 3 bases, with 11 bases remaining between them. CDR1 is LNHDA, CDR2 SQIVND, per germline (reference sequence). In nucleotides, the CDR3 is TGTGCCAGTAGTATGATGACTTCGCACACTGAAGCTTTCTTT. Encoded protein: CASSMMTSHTEAFF.

The chain carries TRBV7-6 and TRBJ1-1; a possible D gene is TRBD1 (5 bases). CDR3 length: 14 amino acids. V was cut by 1 base and J by 1 base, with 7 bases left in between. CDR1 is SGHVS and CDR2 is FNYEAQ in the germline V gene. The chain's CDR3 is CASSLDQGNTEAFF. The CDR3 region has the DNA TGTGCCAGCAGCTTAGACCAGGGGAACACTGAAGCTTTCTTT.

This clone was detected only a few times. This chain joins TRBV30 and TRBJ2-3; 9 bases align to TRBD2. CDR3 size: 15 residues. The germline V gene encodes CDR1 GTSNPN and CDR2 SVGIG (reference sequence). V lost 2 bases, J lost 1 base, and 4 bases stayed unmatched. The CDR3 loop reads CAWSSGGRGTDTQYF. The CDR3 DNA follows: TGTGCCTGGAGTTCAGGCGGGAGGGGCACAGATACGCAGTATTTT.